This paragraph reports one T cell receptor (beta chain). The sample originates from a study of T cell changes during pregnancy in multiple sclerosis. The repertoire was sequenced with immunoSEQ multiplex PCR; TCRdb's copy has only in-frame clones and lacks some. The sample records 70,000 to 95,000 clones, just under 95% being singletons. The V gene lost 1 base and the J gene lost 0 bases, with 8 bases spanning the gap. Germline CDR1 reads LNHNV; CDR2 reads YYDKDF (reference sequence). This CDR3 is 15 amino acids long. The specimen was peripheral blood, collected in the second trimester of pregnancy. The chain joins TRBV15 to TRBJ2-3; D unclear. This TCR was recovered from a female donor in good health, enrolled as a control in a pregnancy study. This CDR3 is CATSRGGPSTDTQYF. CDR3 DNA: TGTGCCACCAGCAGAGGTGGGCCTAGCACAGATACGCAGTATTTT.